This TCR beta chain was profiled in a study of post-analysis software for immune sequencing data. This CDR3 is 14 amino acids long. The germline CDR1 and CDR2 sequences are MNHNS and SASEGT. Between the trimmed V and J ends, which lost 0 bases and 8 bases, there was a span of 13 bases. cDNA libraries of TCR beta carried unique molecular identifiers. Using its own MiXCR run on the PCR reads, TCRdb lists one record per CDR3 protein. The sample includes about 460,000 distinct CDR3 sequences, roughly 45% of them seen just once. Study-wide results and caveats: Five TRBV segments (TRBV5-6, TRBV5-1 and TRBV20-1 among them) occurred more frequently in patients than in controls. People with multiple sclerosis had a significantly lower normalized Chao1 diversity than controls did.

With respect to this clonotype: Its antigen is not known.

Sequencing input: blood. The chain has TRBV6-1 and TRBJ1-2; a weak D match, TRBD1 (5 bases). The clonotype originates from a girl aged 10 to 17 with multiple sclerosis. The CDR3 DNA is TGTGCCAGCAGTGAAGCCCAGGGACCAGAAGGCTACACCTTC. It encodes CASSEAQGPEGYTF.